These T cell receptor beta chains were read from a single sample in a study of CD8+ T cells in alopecia areata. TCRdb's copy holds only in-frame clones and misses some; the assay was immunoSEQ multiplex PCR. The sample shows approximately 140,000 clones, more than 85% of them seen only once. This specimen consisted of CD8+ T cells sorted from blood, obtained at week 4, from a patient treated with tofacitinib. The source is a human donor with alopecia areata. Each CDR3 is given with its conserved first and last residue. The D gene is left open where the match is weak. Expanded clones are given a class, and other clones once, few, many or no size at all.

J gene | V gene | D gene | clone size | CDR3 DNA | CDR3 protein
TRBJ2-1 | TRBV7-2 | TRBD2 | - | TGTGCCAGCAGCTTCTTAGCGGGAGGGCCCGATGAGCAGTTCTTC | CASSFLAGGPDEQFF
TRBJ1-4 | TRBV30 | - | - | TGTGCCTGGAGTGTTCAGGGGATAGCTGAAAAACTGTTTTTT | CAWSVQGIAEKLFF
TRBJ1-1 | TRBV7-9 | - | - | TGTGCCAGCCTAGGTAGCTTAAACACTGAAGCTTTCTTT | CASLGSLNTEAFF
TRBJ1-2 | TRBV2 | - | - | TGTGCCAGCAGCCACCAAGACAGCTCTAACTATGGCTACACCTTC | CASSHQDSSNYGYTF
TRBJ1-1 | TRBV19 | - | - | TGTGCCAGTAGTAGAGGGATGGATACGGCTGAAGCTTTCTTT | CASSRGMDTAEAFF
TRBJ2-7 | TRBV6-5 | TRBD1 | - | TGTGCCAGCCGGCGGACAGGGTTGAACGAGCAGTACTTC | CASRRTGLNEQYF
TRBJ2-1 | TRBV11-2 | TRBD1 | - | TGTGCCAGCAGCACAGGGGTCGTGGGCGATGAGCAGTTCTTC | CASSTGVVGDEQFF
TRBJ1-1 | TRBV4-1 | - | - | TGCGCCAGCAGCCATCTGACTGAAGCTTTCTTT | CASSHLTEAFF
TRBJ1-1 | TRBV25-1 | TRBD1 | - | TGTGCCAGCAGTACAGGGGGCGTAGGGACTGAAGCTTTCTTT | CASSTGGVGTEAFF
TRBJ2-7 | TRBV4-1 | - | once | TGCGCCAGCAGCCAAGGCGCGGGTCCGCCAATGGGGGAGCAGTACTTC | CASSQGAGPPMGEQYF
TRBJ2-1 | TRBV29-1 | - | - | TGCAGCGTTGAAGGGGGGGCCTACAATGAGCAGTTCTTC | CSVEGGAYNEQFF
TRBJ2-7 | TRBV27 | - | - | TGTGCCAGCAGCTCCGGGGCCTCCTACGAGCAGTACTTC | CASSSGASYEQYF
TRBJ1-2 | TRBV29-1 | TRBD1 | - | TGCAGCGTTGAAGATGCCGCTTACAGGGGTCACACCTTC | CSVEDAAYRGHTF
TRBJ2-7 | TRBV4-1 | - | - | TGCGCCAGCACCCCTGGAGCCGGGGCCGCTTACGAGCAGTACTTC | CASTPGAGAAYEQYF
TRBJ1-2 | TRBV4-1 | TRBD1 | - | TGCGCCAGCAGCCAAGAGGTTATTAGGACAGGTGGGGGCTATGGCTACACCTTC | CASSQEVIRTGGGYGYTF
TRBJ1-2 | TRBV10-3 | TRBD1 | - | TGTGCCATCAGTGAGGTCAGGGGGGAGGAAGCTAACTATGGCTACACCTTC | CAISEVRGEEANYGYTF
TRBJ2-5 | TRBV27 | - | - | TGTGCCAGCAGTTACACGAACCGCGGGAAAGAGACCCAGTACTTC | CASSYTNRGKETQYF
TRBJ2-1 | TRBV30 | - | - | TGTGCCTGGAGGGGTTCTATTGGGCAGTTCTTC | CAWRGSIGQFF
TRBJ1-2 | TRBV5-4 | - | - | TGTGCCAGCAAATCCCAGGCTAACTATGGCTACACCTTC | CASKSQANYGYTF
TRBJ2-1 | TRBV2 | TRBD1 | once | TGTGCCAGTACAGGGGGCATTGCCTACAATGAGCAGTTCTTC | CASTGGIAYNEQFF
TRBJ1-1 | TRBV5-1 | - | once | TGCGCCAGCAGCTGGGAAGGGGGAGCAGCTTTCTTT | CASSWEGGAAFF
TRBJ2-7 | TRBV29-1 | - | - | TGCAGCGTTGTGGTATCCGACTACGAGCAGTACTTC | CSVVVSDYEQYF
TRBJ2-7 | TRBV29-1 | - | - | TGCAGCGTTTTCGTTGGCTACGAGCAGTACTTC | CSVFVGYEQYF
TRBJ2-1 | TRBV5-1 | TRBD1 | - | TGCGCCAGCAGCTTGGGACAGGGTGTCGATGAGCAGTTCTTC | CASSLGQGVDEQFF
TRBJ2-1 | TRBV27 | - | - | TGTGCCAGCAGTTCACCGGTTTTGGATGAGCAGTTCTTC | CASSSPVLDEQFF
TRBJ1-1 | TRBV4-1 | TRBD1 | - | TGCGCCAGCAGCCTGGGACAGGGGTTGAACACTGAAGCTTTCTTT | CASSLGQGLNTEAFF
TRBJ2-4 | TRBV28 | - | - | TGTGCCAGCAGTTCCGGGTTCGGAAACATTCAGTACTTC | CASSSGFGNIQYF
TRBJ2-7 | TRBV7-9 | TRBD1 | - | TGTGCCAGCAGCTCCCTCGGGACAGGGACCTACGAGCAGTACTTC | CASSSLGTGTYEQYF